This T cell receptor beta chain derives from a study of tumor-infiltrating T cells and Merkel cell polyomavirus (dated by TCRdb to 2017 to 2019). For the wider study: CD8+ T cells specific for the Merkel cell polyomavirus KLL epitope were examined in Merkel cell carcinoma patients. Of all the tumor samples in the study, one was a frozen nodal tumor digest and another was a flash-frozen core biopsy of a metastasis. Patient treatments varied, were not standardized, and included chemotherapy, radiation and immunotherapies. In some 15 samples, TRB sequencing was done on KLL-tetramer-sorted cells from blood or tumor-infiltrating lymphocytes, along with 12 matched whole-tumor samples. Most whole-tumor samples were obtained as 25-micron curls cut from formalin-fixed, paraffin-embedded tissue blocks. Disease stage at presentation varied among the patients, and patient follow-up lasted a median of about 2.5 years, ranging from about 1.1 to 6.0 years.

Robust positive staining for Merkel cell polyomavirus Large T antigen was observed by immunohistochemistry in the tumors of all patients. Roughly twelve Merkel cell carcinoma patients with robust KLL-tetramer+ populations, above 0.04% of CD8+ T cells, in blood and/or cultured TIL were included. Every patient was Caucasian, and patient ages had a median of approximately 60 years and ranged from about 50 to 77 years. Lymph node tumors were analyzed for patients with unknown primaries who presented with nodal disease, or when insufficient primary tissue was available. General conclusions and limits of the study: Because the study covered only a single viral epitope, T cells targeting other Merkel cell polyomavirus epitopes were not captured. A significant MCC-specific survival advantage (P = 0.0051) was associated with tumors having more unique KLL-specific clonotypes (roughly 5-120 vs 0-3). A higher fraction of KLL-specific T cells within tumors (about 1.7-18% versus about 0-0.15%) was associated with significantly better MCC-specific survival. The small sample size of the study (n of about twelve patients) is a limitation. KLL-specific TRB repertoires were diverse and largely private, with only one public clonotype among a few hundred unique sequences, shared by two patients.

Spanning cysteine to phenylalanine, the CDR3 consists of 13 amino acids. CDR3 DNA only is kept here, 39 bases in frame from base 1. From a lookup of the germline V gene (reference sequence), CDR1 and CDR2 are MNHEY and SMNVEV. V loses 3 bases, J loses 7 bases, and the germline ends lie 10 bases apart. In the case of this clone: Its antigen has not been determined. No base quality values were provided; no much bigger clone lies one nucleotide off.

The protocol used for the library was the immunoSEQ multiplex PCR assay. Adaptive Biotechnologies (Seattle, WA) carried out genomic DNA extraction, TRB sequencing and normalization. The authors' analysis ran thus. Clonality was calculated as one minus the Shannon entropy of productive TRB sequences, normalized by log2 of unique productive sequences. To identify KLL-specific clonotypes in tumors, TCRbeta CDR3 amino acid sequences were matched against the sequences from the tetramer-sorted sample of each patient. The clones in this table, taken by TCRdb from immuneACCESS, are in-frame only. Not every clone is retained; where verified, under half of the shortfall comes from an unresolved V gene, and the cause of the rest is unknown. V and J calls and clone size come straight from that table; D and trimming were deduced from the DNA. This sample comprises 20,000 to 30,000 clones, about 85% of them detected only once. In total, the top ten clones hold less than 3% of the sample.

The rearrangement joined TRBV27 to TRBJ1-5, with no reliable assignment of the D segment. Source material: lymph node tissue. This TCR derives from a man between 45 and 60 years old with Merkel cell carcinoma. The CDR3 region: CASSLGRLQPQHF. In nucleotide form, the sequence is TGTGCCAGCAGTTTGGGGAGGTTACAGCCCCAGCATTTT.